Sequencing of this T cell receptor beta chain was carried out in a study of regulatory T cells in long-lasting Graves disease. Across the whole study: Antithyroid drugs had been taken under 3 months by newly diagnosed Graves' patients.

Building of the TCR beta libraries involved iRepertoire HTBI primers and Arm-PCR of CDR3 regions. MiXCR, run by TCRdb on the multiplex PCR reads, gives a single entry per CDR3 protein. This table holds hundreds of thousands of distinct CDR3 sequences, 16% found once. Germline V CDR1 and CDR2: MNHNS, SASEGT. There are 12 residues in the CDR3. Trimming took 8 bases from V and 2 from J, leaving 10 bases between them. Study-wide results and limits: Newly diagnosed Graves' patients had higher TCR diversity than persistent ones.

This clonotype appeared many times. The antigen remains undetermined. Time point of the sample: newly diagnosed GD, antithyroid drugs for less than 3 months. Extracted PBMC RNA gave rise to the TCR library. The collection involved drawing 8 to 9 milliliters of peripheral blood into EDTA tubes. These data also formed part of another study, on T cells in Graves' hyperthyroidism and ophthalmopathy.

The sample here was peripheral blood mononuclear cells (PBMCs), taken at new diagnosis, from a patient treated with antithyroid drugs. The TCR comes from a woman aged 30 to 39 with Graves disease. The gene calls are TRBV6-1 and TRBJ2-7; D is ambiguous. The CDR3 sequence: CASSKGPYEQYF. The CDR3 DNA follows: TGTGCCAGCTCGAAGGGTCCCTACGAGCAGTACTTC.